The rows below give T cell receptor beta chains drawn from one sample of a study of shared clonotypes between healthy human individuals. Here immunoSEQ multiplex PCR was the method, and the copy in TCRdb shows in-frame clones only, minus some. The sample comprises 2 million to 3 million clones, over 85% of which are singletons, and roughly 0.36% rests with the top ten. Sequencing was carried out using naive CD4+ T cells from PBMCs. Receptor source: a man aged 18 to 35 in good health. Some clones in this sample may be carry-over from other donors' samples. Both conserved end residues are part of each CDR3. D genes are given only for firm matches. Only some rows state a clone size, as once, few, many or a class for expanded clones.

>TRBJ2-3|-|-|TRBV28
CASRTGGVFLDTQYF
TGTGCCAGCAGGACTGGGGGAGTCTTTTTGGATACGCAGTATTTT
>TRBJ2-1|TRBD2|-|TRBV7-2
CASSLIRLAGANEQFF
TGTGCCAGCAGCTTAATCCGACTAGCGGGAGCCAATGAGCAGTTCTTC
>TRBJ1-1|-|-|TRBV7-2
CASSLEGWAFF
TGTGCCAGCAGCTTAGAAGGGTGGGCTTTCTTT
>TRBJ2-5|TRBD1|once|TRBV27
CASSLEGGDQETQYF
TGTGCCAGCAGTTTGGAAGGGGGCGACCAAGAGACCCAGTACTTC
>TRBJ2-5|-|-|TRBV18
CASSPLLGSFETQYF
TGTGCCAGCTCACCCTTGCTAGGCAGTTTCGAGACCCAGTACTTC
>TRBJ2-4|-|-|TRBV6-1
CASSASIHSTDTKNIQYF
TGTGCCAGCAGTGCGTCAATCCATTCTACGGACACTAAAAACATTCAGTACTTC
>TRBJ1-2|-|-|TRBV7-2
CASSLSLANYGYTF
TGTGCCAGCAGCCTCAGTCTAGCTAACTATGGCTACACCTTC
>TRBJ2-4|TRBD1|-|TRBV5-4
CASRTGGPKNIQYF
TGTGCCAGCAGGACAGGGGGCCCGAAAAACATTCAGTACTTC
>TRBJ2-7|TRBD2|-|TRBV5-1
CASSLAASGSQADEQYF
TGCGCCAGCAGCTTGGCCGCTAGCGGGAGTCAGGCGGACGAGCAGTACTTC
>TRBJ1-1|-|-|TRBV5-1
CASSLDSIGTEAFF
TGCGCCAGCAGCTTGGACTCTATAGGCACTGAAGCTTTCTTT
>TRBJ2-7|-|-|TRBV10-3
CAISESTVATYEQYF
TGTGCCATCAGTGAGTCGACTGTGGCTACCTACGAGCAGTACTTC
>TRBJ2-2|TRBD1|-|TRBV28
CASRPPTGVTGELFF
TGTGCCAGCAGACCCCCGACAGGGGTCACCGGGGAGCTGTTTTTT
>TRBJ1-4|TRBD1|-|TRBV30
CAWNGQGRDEKLFF
TGTGCCTGGAATGGACAGGGCCGGGATGAAAAACTGTTTTTT
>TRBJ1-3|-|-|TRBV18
CASSPPSGVFRNTIYF
TGTGCCAGCTCACCACCATCAGGGGTATTTCGAAACACCATATATTTT
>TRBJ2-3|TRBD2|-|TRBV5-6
CASSLVSSGGVTDTQYF
TGTGCCAGCAGCTTGGTATCGTCGGGAGGGGTCACAGATACGCAGTATTTT
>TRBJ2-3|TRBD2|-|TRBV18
CASSPRLTSGSTDTQYF
TGTGCCAGCTCGCCTAGACTGACTAGCGGGAGCACAGATACGCAGTATTTT
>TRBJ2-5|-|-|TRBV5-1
CASSFRGVETQYF
TGCGCCAGCAGCTTTCGGGGTGTGGAGACCCAGTACTTC
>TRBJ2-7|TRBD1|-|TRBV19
CASSRQGAGYEQYF
TGTGCCAGTAGTAGACAGGGGGCAGGATACGAGCAGTACTTC
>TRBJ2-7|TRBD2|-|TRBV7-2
CASSLGLAGASYEQYF
TGTGCCAGCAGCTTGGGGCTAGCGGGAGCCTCCTACGAGCAGTACTTC
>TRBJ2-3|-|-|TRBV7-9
CASSIAGAAGKEQYF
TGTGCCAGCAGTATAGCAGGGGCAGCGGGAAAGGAGCAGTATTTT
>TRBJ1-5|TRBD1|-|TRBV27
CASRDRGGQPQHF
TGTGCCAGCAGAGACAGGGGTGGTCAGCCCCAGCATTTT
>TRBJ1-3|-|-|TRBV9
CASSFRPDSGNTIYF
TGTGCCAGCAGCTTCCGGCCGGACTCTGGAAACACCATATATTTT
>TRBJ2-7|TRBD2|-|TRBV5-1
CASSLLTSGTSSYEQYF
TGCGCCAGCAGCTTGTTAACTAGCGGGACCTCTTCCTACGAGCAGTACTTC
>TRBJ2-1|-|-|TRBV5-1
CASSLIGPLEQFF
TGCGCCAGCAGCTTGATAGGGCCGCTTGAGCAGTTCTTC
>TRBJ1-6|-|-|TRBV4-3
CASSQDVDVTADSPLHF
TGCGCCAGCAGCCAAGATGTGGACGTAACGGCGGATTCACCCCTCCACTTT
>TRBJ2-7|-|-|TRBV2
CASSDQGTWYEQYF
TGTGCCAGCAGTGACCAGGGGACTTGGTACGAGCAGTACTTC
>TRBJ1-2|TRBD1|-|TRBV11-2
CASSLTSGQGMSGYTF
TGTGCCAGCAGCTTGACATCGGGACAGGGGATGAGTGGCTACACCTTC
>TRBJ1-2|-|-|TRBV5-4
CASSLWGGSVHYGYTF
TGTGCCAGCAGCTTGTGGGGGGGGTCCGTCCACTATGGCTACACCTTC
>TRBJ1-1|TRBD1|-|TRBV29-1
CSAPRTGVNTEAFF
TGCAGCGCCCCGCGGACAGGGGTGAACACTGAAGCTTTCTTT
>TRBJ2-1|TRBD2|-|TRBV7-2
CASSLDSGRAYEQFF
TGTGCCAGCAGCTTAGATAGCGGGAGGGCCTATGAGCAGTTCTTC
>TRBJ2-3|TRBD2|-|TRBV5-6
CASSLSSGSTDTQYF
TGTGCCAGCAGCTTGTCTAGCGGGAGCACAGATACGCAGTATTTT
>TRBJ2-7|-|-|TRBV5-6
CASSFDVGEQYF
TGTGCCAGCAGCTTTGACGTGGGCGAGCAGTACTTC
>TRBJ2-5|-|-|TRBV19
CASSIRPYGETQYF
TGTGCCAGTAGTATCCGCCCCTACGGAGAGACCCAGTACTTC
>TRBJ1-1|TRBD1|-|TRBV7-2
CASSSTRGLTEAFF
TGTGCCAGCAGCTCTACCAGGGGGCTCACTGAAGCTTTCTTT
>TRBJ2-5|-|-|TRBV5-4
CASSLGWEETQYF
TGTGCCAGCAGCTTGGGGTGGGAGGAGACCCAGTACTTC
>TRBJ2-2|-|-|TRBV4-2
CASSQVQRTKGGELFF
TGTGCCAGCAGCCAGGTTCAAAGAACTAAGGGCGGGGAGCTGTTTTTT
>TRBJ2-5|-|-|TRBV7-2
CASSFVREETQYF
TGTGCCAGCAGCTTCGTCAGGGAAGAGACCCAGTACTTC
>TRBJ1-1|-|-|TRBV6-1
CASRRDFLNTEAFF
TGTGCCAGCAGAAGGGACTTCTTGAACACTGAAGCTTTCTTT
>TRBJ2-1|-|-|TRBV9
CASSPRGSGPQDEQFF
TGTGCCAGCAGCCCCCGGGGTAGCGGCCCCCAGGATGAGCAGTTCTTC
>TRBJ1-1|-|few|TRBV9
CASGRGTGNTEAFF
TGTGCCAGCGGTAGGGGGACGGGCAACACTGAAGCTTTCTTT
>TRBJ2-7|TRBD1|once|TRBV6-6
CASSRGTGTYEQYF
TGTGCCAGCAGTAGGGGGACAGGGACCTACGAGCAGTACTTC
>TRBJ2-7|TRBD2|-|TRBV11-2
CASSLVTSGFSYEQYF
TGTGCCAGCAGCTTAGTTACTAGCGGATTCTCCTACGAGCAGTACTTC